This T cell receptor beta chain is from a study of T cells in Graves' hyperthyroidism and ophthalmopathy. Study in general: Peripheral blood was taken when the disease was first diagnosed, before any treatment began. General observations from the study: A model built on 13 V-J features separated ophthalmopathy from stable hyperthyroidism.

The germline V and J ends were trimmed by 0 bases and 0 bases, with 10 bases remaining between them. The CDR3 loop spans 16 amino acids. Uncontrolled infection, other autoimmune disease, pregnancy or lactation excluded patients. Researchers amplified the TCR beta CDR3 regions from RNA transcripts. First-round RT-PCR targeting the TCR CDR3 was performed with the HTBI primer set. TCRdb fed the multiplex PCR reads into MiXCR, producing one record per CDR3 protein. The data show some 490,000 distinct CDR3 sequences, 22% seen once. This clonotype was found many times. No antigen is known for it. This chain links TRBV12-3 or TRBV12-4 with TRBJ2-3; D not resolved. The origin of this receptor is a woman in her seventies with Graves' ophthalmopathy. The material sequenced was blood. Here the CDR3 reads CASSLALRVSTDTQYF. In DNA form, the CDR3 reads TGTGCCAGCAGTTTAGCGCTCCGGGTGAGCACAGATACGCAGTATTTT.